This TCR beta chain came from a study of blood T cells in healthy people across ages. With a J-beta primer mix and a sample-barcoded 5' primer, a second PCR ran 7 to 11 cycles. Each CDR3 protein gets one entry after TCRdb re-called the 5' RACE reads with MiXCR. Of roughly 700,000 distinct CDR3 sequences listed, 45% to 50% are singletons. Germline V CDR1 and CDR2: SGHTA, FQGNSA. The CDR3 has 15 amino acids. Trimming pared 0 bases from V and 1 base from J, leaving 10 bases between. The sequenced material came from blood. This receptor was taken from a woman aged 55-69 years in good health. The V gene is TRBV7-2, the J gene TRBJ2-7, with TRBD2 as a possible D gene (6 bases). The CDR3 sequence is CASSLAERASYEQYF. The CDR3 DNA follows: TGTGCCAGCAGCTTAGCGGAGCGGGCGTCCTACGAGCAGTACTTC.